This T cell receptor (beta chain) derives from a study of radiotherapy plus CTLA-4 blockade in lung cancer. Whole-study context: Among all patients, 18% showed objective responses, while about 31% had disease control. General observations from the study: How blood T cell clones changed early, along with interferon-beta, reportedly forecast response best. Researchers report tumor-derived TCR clones expanding in blood after radiotherapy plus ipilimumab.

This clone was observed a handful of times. The target antigen is unknown. This table comes from immunoSEQ multiplex PCR, and its TCRdb copy is limited to in-frame clones, with some not included. The sample carries more than 40,000 clones, 88% recorded once. The CDR3 totals 15 residues. V lost 6 bases and J lost 9; bases outside the gene matches: 20. The germline V gene encodes CDR1 SQVTM and CDR2 ANQGSEA. Patients in the study, people with chemo-refractory metastatic non-small-cell lung cancer, received focal radiation plus ipilimumab CTLA-4 blockade. The specimen was peripheral blood, collected from a patient treated with radiotherapy plus ipilimumab. This receptor was taken from a human donor with non-small cell lung cancer whose response to radiotherapy plus ipilimumab could not be evaluated. The chain carries TRBV29-1 and TRBJ2-7, with 7 positions matching TRBD1. The CDR3 reads CSVLPRGQAPRGQYF. The CDR3 bases are TGCAGCGTCCTTCCTCGCGGACAGGCGCCAAGGGGGCAGTACTTC.